These T cell receptor beta chains were read from a single sample in a study of blood T cell repertoires in COVID-19. Sequenced by immunoSEQ multiplex PCR; TCRdb stores in-frame clones only, minus some. This table has 240,000 or so clones, roughly 90% appearing once. Material: peripheral blood. These receptors were obtained from a woman in her thirties with acute or convalescent COVID-19. The CDR3 runs from the conserved cysteine through the conserved F or W. A D gene is named only where the DNA matches it firmly. Clone size is given for some rows only: seen once, a few or many times, or a class if the clone is expanded.

>11|.|TRBJ2-5|TRBV6-2/TRBV6-3|.
TGTGCCAGCAGCCCGGCCCAGACCCAGTACTTC
CASSPAQTQYF
>15|.|TRBJ2-1|TRBV6-2/TRBV6-3|once
TGTGCCAGCAGTTACTCGCCCATCCAGTACAATGAGCAGTTCTTC
CASSYSPIQYNEQFF
>15|TRBD1|TRBJ1-6|TRBV19|.
TGTGCCAGTAGTGCCGGACAGGGCGTGAATTCACCCCTCCACTTT
CASSAGQGVNSPLHF
>16|TRBD1|TRBJ1-3|TRBV5-1|.
TGCGCCAGCAGCTCGGGACAGGGGACGTTTGGAAACACCATATATTTT
CASSSGQGTFGNTIYF
>13|.|TRBJ1-1|TRBV3-1/TRBV3-2|.
TGTGCCAGCAGACCGACAGGGAACACTGAAGCTTTCTTT
CASRPTGNTEAFF
>13|.|TRBJ2-7|TRBV10-3|.
TGTGCCATCAGTGAAGGCAGGGTCTACGAGCAGTACTTC
CAISEGRVYEQYF
>11|.|TRBJ1-1|TRBV6-2/TRBV6-3|once
TGTGCCAGCAGTTACCGCTCGGGAGCTTTCTTT
CASSYRSGAFF
>16|.|TRBJ1-3|TRBV29-1|few
TGCAGCGTTGTCCCCTGGGAGGGGGTTGCAGGAAACACCATATATTTT
CSVVPWEGVAGNTIYF
>16|TRBD1|TRBJ2-7|TRBV25-1|.
TGTGCCAGCAGTGCCCCGCCGGGGACAGGGAGCTACGAGCAGTACTTC
CASSAPPGTGSYEQYF
>11|.|TRBJ2-1|TRBV18|.
TGTGCCAGCTCACCGGCCAATGAGCAGTTCTTC
CASSPANEQFF